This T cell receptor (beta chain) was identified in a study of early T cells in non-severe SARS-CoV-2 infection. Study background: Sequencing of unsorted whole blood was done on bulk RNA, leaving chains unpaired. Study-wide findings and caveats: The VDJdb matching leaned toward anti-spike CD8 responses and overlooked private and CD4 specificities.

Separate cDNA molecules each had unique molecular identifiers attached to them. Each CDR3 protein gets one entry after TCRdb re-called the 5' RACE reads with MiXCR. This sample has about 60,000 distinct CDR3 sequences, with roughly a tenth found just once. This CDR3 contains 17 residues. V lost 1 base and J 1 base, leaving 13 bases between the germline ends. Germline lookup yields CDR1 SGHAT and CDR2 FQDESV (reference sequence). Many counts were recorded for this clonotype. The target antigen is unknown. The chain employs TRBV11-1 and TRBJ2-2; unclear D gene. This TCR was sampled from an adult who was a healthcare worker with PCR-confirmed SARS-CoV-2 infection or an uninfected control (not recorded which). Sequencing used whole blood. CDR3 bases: TGTGCCAGCAGCTTAGGTGTCCAGACCAGGAACACCGGGGAGCTGTTTTTT. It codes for CASSLGVQTRNTGELFF. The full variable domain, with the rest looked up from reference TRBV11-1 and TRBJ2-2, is EAEVAQSPRYKITEKSQAVAFWCDPISGHATLYWYRQILGQGPELLVQFQDESVVDDSQLPKDRFSAERLKGVDSTLKIQPAELGDSAMYLCASSLGVQTRNTGELFFGEGSRLTVL.